This TCR beta chain came from a study of cytomegalovirus exposure and HLA in healthy donors. Looking at the study overall: An earlier analysis found roughly 100 million unique TCR beta sequences from about 190 million T cells. The study's findings and limits: For TCR beta chains, V- and J-gene trimming was later linked to a missense DCLRE1C variant. The dataset shows that most TCR sequences were rare, while some public TCRs occurred in many donors.

PCR primers comprised 60 Vbeta and 13 Jbeta primers. The table came from immunoSEQ multiplex PCR; TCRdb's copy has only in-frame clones and leaves some out. The table records over 100,000 clones, roughly 60% of them present only once. Looked up from germline, CDR1 is LNHNV and CDR2 is YYDKDF (reference sequence). The trim removed 9 bases at V and 5 bases at J, leaving 12 bases unmatched. This CDR3 contains 14 residues. With regard to this clone: Its matching antigen is unknown.

V and J are TRBV15 and TRBJ2-5; 7 positions match TRBD1. Sequencing was performed on PBMCs. The sequence was obtained from a man between 35 and 55 years old in good health and CMV-seropositive. The CDR3 here is CATRTGEKSETQYF. The CDR3 nucleotides are TGTGCCACTCGGACAGGTGAGAAGTCGGAGACCCAGTACTTC.